These T cell receptor beta chains were read from a single sample in a study of blood T cell repertoires in COVID-19. Data came from immunoSEQ multiplex PCR; TCRdb stores just in-frame clones and leaves some out. Of a few hundred thousand clones listed, around 88% are singletons. Sequences were obtained from peripheral blood. These TCRs come from a woman in her 30s who had recovered from COVID-19. CDR3s include the opening cysteine and the closing phenylalanine or tryptophan. The D gene is left open where the match is weak. The size of a clone is reported for some rows only, either as once, few or many, or as a class for expanded clones.

D	J	size	V	CDR3	DNA
TRBD2	TRBJ2-1	.	TRBV6-2/TRBV6-3	CASSYSVAGYNEQFF	TGTGCCAGCAGTTATTCGGTAGCGGGGTACAATGAGCAGTTCTTC
.	TRBJ1-4	.	TRBV7-2	CASSLQAEGEKLFF	TGTGCCAGCAGCTTACAGGCCGAGGGTGAAAAACTGTTTTTT
.	TRBJ2-7	.	TRBV10-3	CAISVLGDEQYF	TGTGCCATCAGTGTCTTAGGGGACGAGCAGTACTTC
.	TRBJ1-2	.	TRBV7-2	CASSPDGAVRGYTF	TGTGCCAGCAGCCCCGATGGGGCGGTTCGGGGCTACACCTTC
.	TRBJ1-2	.	TRBV7-9	CASDDTSFGGYTF	TGTGCCAGCGATGACACTTCCTTTGGGGGCTACACCTTC
.	TRBJ2-7	.	TRBV27	CASSFLGSSFYEQYF	TGTGCCAGCAGTTTCCTCGGTTCTAGTTTCTACGAGCAGTACTTC
.	TRBJ1-1	.	TRBV6-5	CASSSPPGTEAFF	TGTGCCAGCAGTTCCCCCCCGGGAACTGAAGCTTTCTTT
.	TRBJ1-5	.	TRBV11-2	CASSLEATNQPQHF	TGTGCCAGCAGCTTAGAAGCTACCAATCAGCCCCAGCATTTT
.	TRBJ1-1	.	TRBV9	CASSPRTDNTEAFF	TGTGCCAGCAGCCCCCGGACAGACAACACTGAAGCTTTCTTT
.	TRBJ1-1	few	TRBV6-5	CASREGEGTPEAFF	TGTGCCAGCAGGGAGGGGGAGGGAACTCCTGAAGCTTTCTTT
TRBD1	TRBJ1-6	.	TRBV30	CAWSTPGTGASPLHF	TGTGCCTGGAGCACACCCGGGACAGGGGCTTCACCCCTCCACTTT
TRBD2	TRBJ2-5	.	TRBV3-1/TRBV3-2	CASSQECSGGIETQYF	TGTGCCAGCAGCCAAGAGTGTAGCGGGGGCATAGAGACCCAGTACTTC
TRBD1	TRBJ1-5	.	TRBV5-1	CASSLIGGGQPQHF	TGCGCCAGCAGCTTAATAGGGGGCGGTCAGCCCCAGCATTTT
TRBD2	TRBJ2-3	.	TRBV6-6	CASRMKRGDSTDTQYF	TGTGCCAGCAGGATGAAGCGGGGTGATAGCACAGATACGCAGTATTTT
.	TRBJ1-1	.	TRBV28	CASVLRVKNTEAFF	TGTGCCAGCGTCCTGAGGGTTAAGAACACTGAAGCTTTCTTT
TRBD1	TRBJ1-1	.	TRBV19	CASTSTGVTEAFF	TGTGCCAGTACCTCGACAGGGGTCACTGAAGCTTTCTTT
.	TRBJ1-1	.	TRBV24-1	CATSDQHRAEAFF	TGTGCCACCAGTGACCAGCACCGGGCTGAAGCTTTCTTT
TRBD2	TRBJ2-5	.	TRBV29-1	CSVGGTRTHRETQYF	TGCAGCGTTGGGGGGACTAGGACCCACAGGGAGACCCAGTACTTC
TRBD1	TRBJ2-7	.	TRBV6-2/TRBV6-3	CASSYVGQSLYEQYF	TGTGCCAGCAGTTACGTGGGACAGAGTCTCTACGAGCAGTACTTC
TRBD2	TRBJ2-3	.	TRBV4-2	CASSQEYLPYGLAGSTDTQYF	TGTGCCAGCAGCCAAGAGTACCTCCCCTACGGGCTAGCGGGGAGCACAGATACGCAGTATTTT
TRBD1	TRBJ1-2	.	TRBV18	CASSTSDRARGYTF	TGTGCCAGCTCGACCTCCGACAGGGCGCGTGGCTACACCTTC
TRBD1	TRBJ2-3	.	TRBV7-6	CASSDRVADTQYF	TGTGCCAGCAGCGACAGGGTTGCAGATACGCAGTATTTT
TRBD1	TRBJ1-6	.	TRBV9	CASSAGQGGSPLHF	TGTGCCAGCAGCGCCGGACAGGGAGGATCACCCCTCCACTTT
TRBD1	TRBJ1-4	.	TRBV4-1	CASSQVRGLNEKLFF	TGCGCCAGCAGCCAAGTGAGGGGGCTTAATGAAAAACTGTTTTTT
.	TRBJ1-2	.	TRBV9	CASSQDSPNYGYTF	TGTGCCAGCAGCCAGGACAGTCCTAACTATGGCTACACCTTC
.	TRBJ2-5	.	TRBV7-3	CASSLNGLGQETQYF	TGTGCCAGCAGCTTAAATGGACTTGGCCAAGAGACCCAGTACTTC
.	TRBJ2-3	.	TRBV6-6	CASSQGWESTDTQYF	TGTGCCAGCAGCCAGGGGTGGGAGAGCACAGATACGCAGTATTTT
.	TRBJ2-1	.	TRBV5-6	CASSPQGGEQFF	TGTGCCAGCAGCCCCCAGGGGGGCGAGCAGTTCTTC
.	TRBJ1-5	.	TRBV19	CARLNHSNQPQHF	TGTGCCAGACTCAACCATAGCAATCAGCCCCAGCATTTT
TRBD1	TRBJ2-3	.	TRBV5-1	CASSGRDRVTDTQYF	TGCGCCAGCAGCGGAAGGGACAGGGTGACAGATACGCAGTATTTT
TRBD2	TRBJ2-5	.	TRBV15	CATSRDAGTSGWETQYF	TGTGCCACCAGCAGAGATGCCGGGACTAGCGGGTGGGAGACCCAGTACTTC
.	TRBJ2-7	many	TRBV2	CASSVRVYEQYF	TGTGCCAGCAGTGTACGGGTTTACGAGCAGTACTTC
.	TRBJ2-1	.	TRBV7-6	CASSFGEMNEQFF	TGTGCCAGCAGCTTCGGGGAAATGAATGAGCAGTTCTTC
TRBD1	TRBJ2-7	.	TRBV4-1	CASSQGDRGQYEQYF	TGCGCCAGCAGCCAAGGGGACAGGGGGCAATACGAGCAGTACTTC
TRBD1	TRBJ2-6	.	TRBV28	CASSSGTGGPGANVLTF	TGTGCCAGCAGCTCCGGGACAGGGGGTCCTGGGGCCAACGTCCTGACTTTC
.	TRBJ2-1	.	TRBV7-3	CASSLGSGRNEQFF	TGTGCCAGCAGCCTTGGTAGTGGGAGAAATGAGCAGTTCTTC
.	TRBJ1-5	.	TRBV12-3/TRBV12-4	CASSPHSNQPQHF	TGTGCCAGCAGTCCCCACAGTAACCAGCCCCAGCATTTT
.	TRBJ1-1	.	TRBV19	CASSIDGVRVNTEAFF	TGTGCCAGTAGTATAGATGGCGTCAGGGTGAACACTGAAGCTTTCTTT
TRBD1	TRBJ2-2	.	TRBV18	CASSGQGGIGELFF	TGTGCCAGCTCCGGACAGGGTGGTATCGGGGAGCTGTTTTTT
.	TRBJ1-1	.	TRBV7-8	CASSLRVPAKTGLRNTEAFF	TGTGCCAGCAGCTTGAGGGTACCCGCTAAAACGGGCCTACGGAACACTGAAGCTTTCTTT
.	TRBJ2-2	once	TRBV4-1	CASRPREGDTGELFF	TGCGCCAGCAGGCCAAGGGAGGGGGACACCGGGGAGCTGTTTTTT
.	TRBJ1-1	once	TRBV3-1/TRBV3-2	CASSQRSSEAFF	TGTGCCAGCAGCCAACGGTCCTCTGAAGCTTTCTTT